Sequencing of this TCR beta chain was carried out in a study of cytomegalovirus exposure and HLA in healthy donors. CDR1 and CDR2 (germline): MDHEN, SYDVKM. With 5 bases removed from V and 5 bases from J, the gap between germline ends came to 15 bases. The CDR3 covers 14 residues. Researchers ran the PCR with 60 Vbeta and 13 Jbeta primers. TCRdb's copy holds only in-frame clones and misses some; the assay was immunoSEQ multiplex PCR. The table has 160,000 or so clones, around 90% seen once. The source of this sequence is a woman aged 25 to 45 in good health and CMV-seronegative. The chain is built from TRBV28 and TRBJ1-2; D is perhaps TRBD1 (6 bases). Sequences were obtained from PBMCs. The CDR3: CASSPHRDLYGYTF. The CDR3 DNA sequence: TGTGCCAGCAGTCCACACAGGGATCTTTATGGCTACACCTTC.